The 18 T cell receptor beta chains presented below share a single source sample, sequenced in a study of Graves' ophthalmopathy and Graves' hyperthyroidism. The sequenced template was RNA, covering the TCR beta CDR3 region. In the first round, RT-PCR was carried out with HTBI primers, and a multiplex PCR formed the second round. TCRdb redid the calling of the multiplex PCR reads with MiXCR, one entry per CDR3 protein. This table has about 740,000 distinct CDR3 sequences, roughly 40% appearing once. The sample was peripheral blood. Receptor source: an adult man with Graves' ophthalmopathy.

Turning to this clonotype: Being one base from a much bigger clone, this may be a read error. This chain joins TRBV20-1 and TRBJ1-2; D unresolved. Germline-derived CDR1 and CDR2 are DFQATT and SNEGSKA (reference sequence). The CDR3 totals 11 residues. This CDR3 reads CRAEPNYGYTF. CDR3 DNA sequence: TGCAGAGCCGAACCAAACTATGGCTACACCTTC.

V and J are TRBV6-1 and TRBJ2-7; 8 bases agree with TRBD1. Germline CDR1 MNHNS, CDR2 SASEGT. This CDR3 is built from 15 residues. Losses at the gene ends were 8 bases for V and 1 base for J; bases not matched to a gene: 10. This chain's CDR3 is CASPLPGQGSYEQYF. The DNA of the CDR3 is TGTGCCAGCCCCCTTCCCGGACAGGGATCCTACGAGCAGTACTTC.

The chain recombines TRBV25-1 with TRBJ2-7, with TRBD2 matching over 8 bases. CDR1 and CDR2 from the germline V gene are MGHDK and SYGVNS. The CDR3 covers 17 residues. V was clipped by 1 base and J by 2 bases; unmatched bases: 10. The CDR3 sequence: CASSEFEAGADPYEQYF. In DNA form, the CDR3 reads TGTGCCAGCAGTGAATTTGAAGCGGGGGCCGACCCCTACGAGCAGTACTTC.

The chain has TRBV28 and TRBJ1-5; D is perhaps TRBD1 (5 bases). The V end was cut by 4 bases, the J end by 2 bases, with 21 bases between. The germline V gene encodes CDR1 MDHEN and CDR2 SYDVKM. The CDR3 totals 18 residues. In DNA form, the CDR3 reads TGTGCCAGCAGTTCACAAACGACAGACTTTTTTGGCAATCAGCCCCAGCATTTT. It codes for CASSSQTTDFFGNQPQHF. Looking up the rest from reference TRBV28 and TRBJ1-5 gives the full variable domain: DVKVTQSSRYLVKRTGEKVFLECVQDMDHENMFWYRQDPGLGLRLIYFSYDVKMKEKGDIPEGYSVSREKKERFSLILESASTNQTSMYLCASSSQTTDFFGNQPQHFGDGTRLSIL.

This clonotype was detected many times. This chain links TRBV7-9 with TRBJ1-2, with D hard to call. V lost 6 bases, J lost 3 bases, and 14 bases lay in between. This CDR3 has 14 residues. CDR1 is SEHNR and CDR2 is FQNEAQ in the germline V gene (reference sequence). The CDR3 nucleotides read TGTGCCAGCAGAACCGGACTGAGCGACTATGGCTACACCTTC. Encoded protein: CASRTGLSDYGYTF. Combining the CDR3 with reference TRBV7-9 and TRBJ1-2 gives the whole variable domain DTGVSQNPRHKITKRGQNVTFRCDPISEHNRLYWYRQTLGQGPEFLTYFQNEAQLEKSRLLSDRFSAERPKGSFSTLEIQRTEQGDSAMYLCASRTGLSDYGYTFGSGTRLTVV.

This clonotype appeared once. The rearrangement links TRBV25-1 to TRBJ2-2; 10 nucleotides align to TRBD1. Germline assignment: CDR1 MGHDK and CDR2 SYGVNS. The CDR3 runs 17 residues. The junction had 13 bases not matched to a gene; V was cut back by 6 bases and J by 6 bases. The CDR3 sequence: CASSVDYGTGAAGELFF. Written as DNA, the CDR3 is TGTGCCAGCAGCGTTGACTACGGGACAGGGGCCGCCGGGGAGCTGTTTTTT. The whole variable domain, filled in from reference TRBV25-1 and TRBJ2-2, reads EADIYQTPRYLVIGTGKKITLECSQTMGHDKMYWYQQDPGMELHLIHYSYGVNSTEKGDLSSESTVSRIRTEHFPLTLESARPSHTSQYLCASSVDYGTGAAGELFFGEGSRLTVL.

Ten or more counts support this clonotype. The chain recombines TRBV15 with TRBJ2-2; perhaps TRBD1 as D (6 bases). This CDR3 region has 16 residues. The V gene's germline CDR1 is LNHNV and CDR2 YYDKDF (reference sequence). V lost 3 bases and J lost 2, with 13 bases in between. The CDR3 region has the DNA TGTGCCACCAGCAGCGAACCGGGACATAACACCGGGGAGCTGTTTTTT. This encodes CATSSEPGHNTGELFF.

The chain uses TRBV11-1 and TRBJ2-1, with 9 bases that match TRBD2. The CDR3 is 16 amino acids. Germline V lookup: CDR1 SGHAT, CDR2 FQDESV (reference sequence). V lost 4 bases and J lost 10; bases outside the gene matches: 14. CDR3 sequence: CASSSGGGGASGEQFF. DNA for the CDR3: TGTGCCAGCAGCTCCGGCGGCGGGGGGGCTTCGGGAGAGCAGTTCTTC.

The chain has TRBV2 and TRBJ1-2; TRBD1 might be the D (5 bases). CDR1 and CDR2 (germline): SNHLY, FYNNEI. The CDR3 totals 16 residues. The V end lost 5 bases, the J end lost 9 bases, and 25 bases lay between the germline ends. The CDR3 region is CASSYSAGDSPLRYTF. CDR3 nucleotide sequence: TGTGCCAGCAGTTACTCGGCGGGGGACTCTCCGCTCCGCTACACCTTC.

Comments on this clonotype: No conserved phenylalanine or tryptophan ends this CDR3, so it is likely a read error. Because the CDR3's place on the DNA is in doubt, the DNA is left out and the CDR3 is given as listed by TCRdb. CDR3 residues: CASSGASSNY. This chain joins TRBV9 and TRBJ1-6. Germline values: CDR1 SGDLS, CDR2 YYNGEE. Including both end residues, the CDR3 is 10 amino acids long.

Note on this clonotype: Since the CDR3 does not end with the conserved phenylalanine or tryptophan, this likely comes from a read error. The rearrangement uses TRBV9 and TRBJ1-1; D perhaps matches TRBD1 (5 bases). The CDR3 spans 14 residues. V shed 0 bases and J shed 4 bases, with 10 bases lying between them. Germline values: CDR1 SGDLS, CDR2 YYNGEE. This CDR3 is CASSVDQGSTEAFL. CDR3 in DNA: TGTGCCAGCAGCGTAGATCAGGGTTCCACTGAAGCTTTCTTG.

This chain connects TRBV7-9 to TRBJ1-2; D is unclear. The CDR3 contains 15 residues. V was clipped by 0 bases and J by 0 bases, with 8 bases between them. Looked up from germline, CDR1 is SEHNR and CDR2 is FQNEAQ (reference sequence). This CDR3 is CASSLAPGTNYGYTF. DNA for the CDR3: TGTGCCAGCAGCTTAGCGCCCGGGACTAACTATGGCTACACCTTC.

This clonotype turned up a few times. For the CDR3, the DNA is TGTGCCAGCAGCCTTCGGGACCGTGGAAACACCATATATTTT. The encoded protein is CASSLRDRGNTIYF. This rearrangement joins TRBV7-6 to TRBJ1-3; D possibly corresponds to TRBD1 (5 bases). The CDR3 length is 14 residues. CDR1 SGHVS and CDR2 FNYEAQ come from the germline V gene. Trimming cost V 5 bases and J 3 bases, with 11 bases left between them.

This clonotype was counted between two and nine times. Given a much more abundant clone one base away, this may be a read error. Here the CDR3 omits its conserved ending phenylalanine or tryptophan, so a read error is the likely source. The chain links TRBV7-2 to TRBJ1-1, with 8 bases identical to TRBD1. CDR3 length equals 16 residues. The germline gives CDR1 SGHTA, CDR2 FQGNSA. V trimming: 5 bases; J trimming: 1 base; junction bases outside the gene matches: 9. The chain's CDR3 is CASSPSSGTGNTEAFL. The CDR3, as DNA: TGTGCCAGCAGCCCGAGTTCCGGGACAGGGAACACTGAAGCTTTCTTG.

This clonotype was observed many times. V gene TRBV7-9 combines with J gene TRBJ1-3; possible D gene TRBD1, 5 bases. Trimming stripped 6 bases from V and 0 bases from J, with 9 bases between. CDR1 and CDR2 from the germline V gene are SEHNR and FQNEAQ (reference sequence). The CDR3 has 14 residues. The CDR3: CASRHRNSGNTIYF. The DNA for the CDR3 is TGTGCCAGCAGGCACAGGAACTCTGGAAACACCATATATTTT.

This clonotype was seen repeatedly, ten times or more. This chain uses TRBV5-1 with TRBJ1-6; weak D call: TRBD1 (5 bases). V was clipped by 0 bases and J by 8 bases, with 6 bases between them. The CDR3 covers 13 residues. Germline loops: CDR1 SGHRS, CDR2 YFSETQ. This CDR3 is CASSLGGDSPLHF. Here the CDR3 DNA reads TGCGCCAGCAGCTTGGGGGGGGATTCACCCCTCCACTTT.

This clonotype was observed many times. This chain links TRBV20-1 with TRBJ1-4; D is perhaps TRBD1 (5 bases). The CDR3 consists of 13 residues. The germline V gene encodes CDR1 DFQATT and CDR2 SNEGSKA (reference sequence). V lost 6 bases and J 4 bases, leaving 12 bases between the germline ends. CDR3 sequence (DNA): TGCAGTGCCACAGGACGCGGTAATGAAAAACTGTTTTTT. It yields the protein CSATGRGNEKLFF.

A word on this clonotype: Possible read error: a much larger clone is one base away. The rearrangement joins TRBV29-1 to TRBJ2-7; D is ambiguous. Germline CDR1 and CDR2: SQVTM and ANQGSEA. Trimming left V 8 bases short and J 6 bases short, with 20 bases between. This CDR3 is 13 amino acids long. The CDR3 bases are TGCAGCCCTCCCCAGCCGAGCCGTGGCGAGCAGTACTTC. Protein sequence: CSPPQPSRGEQYF.